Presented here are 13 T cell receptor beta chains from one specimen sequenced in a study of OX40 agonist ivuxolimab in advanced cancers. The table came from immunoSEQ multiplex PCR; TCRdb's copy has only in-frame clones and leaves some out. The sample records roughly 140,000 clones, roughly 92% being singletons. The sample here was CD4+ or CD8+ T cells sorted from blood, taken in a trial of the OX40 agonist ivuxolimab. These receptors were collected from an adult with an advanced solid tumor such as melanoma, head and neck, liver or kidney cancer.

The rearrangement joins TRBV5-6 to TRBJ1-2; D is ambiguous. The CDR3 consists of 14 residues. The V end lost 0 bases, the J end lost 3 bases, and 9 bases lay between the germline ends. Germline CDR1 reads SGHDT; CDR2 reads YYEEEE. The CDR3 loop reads CASSLDTRDYGYTF. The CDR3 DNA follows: TGTGCCAGCAGCTTGGACACCCGCGACTATGGCTACACCTTC.

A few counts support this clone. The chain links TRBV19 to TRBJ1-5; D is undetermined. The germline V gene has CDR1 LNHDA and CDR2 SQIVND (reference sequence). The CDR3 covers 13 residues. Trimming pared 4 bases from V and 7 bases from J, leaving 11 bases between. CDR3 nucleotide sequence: TGTGCCAGTAGTAAGGTACCTGGACAGCCCCAGCATTTT. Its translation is CASSKVPGQPQHF. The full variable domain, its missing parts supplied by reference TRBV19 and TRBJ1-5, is DGGITQSPKYLFRKEGQNVTLSCEQNLNHDAMYWYRQDPGQGLRLIYYSQIVNDFQKGDIAEGYSVSREKKESFPLTVTSAQKNPTAFYLCASSKVPGQPQHFGDGTRLSIL.

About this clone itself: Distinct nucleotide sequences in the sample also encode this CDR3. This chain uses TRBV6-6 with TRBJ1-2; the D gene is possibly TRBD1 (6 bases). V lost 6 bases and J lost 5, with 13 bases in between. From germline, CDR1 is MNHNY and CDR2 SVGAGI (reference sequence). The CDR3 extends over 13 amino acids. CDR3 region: CASSPDSLYGYTF. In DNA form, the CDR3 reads TGTGCCAGCAGCCCGGACAGCCTATATGGCTACACCTTC.

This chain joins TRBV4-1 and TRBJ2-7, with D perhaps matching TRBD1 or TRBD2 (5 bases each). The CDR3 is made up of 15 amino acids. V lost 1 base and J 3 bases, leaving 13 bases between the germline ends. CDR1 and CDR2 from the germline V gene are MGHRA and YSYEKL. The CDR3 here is CASSQVPRDGYEQYF. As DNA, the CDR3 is TGCGCCAGCAGCCAAGTCCCGAGGGACGGCTACGAGCAGTACTTC.

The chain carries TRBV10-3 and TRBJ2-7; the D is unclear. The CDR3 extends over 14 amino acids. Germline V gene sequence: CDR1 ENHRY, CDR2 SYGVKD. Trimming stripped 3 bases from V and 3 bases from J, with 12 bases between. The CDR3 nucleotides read TGTGCCATCAGTGATCTGGCGGAAGACTACGAGCAGTACTTC. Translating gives CAISDLAEDYEQYF.

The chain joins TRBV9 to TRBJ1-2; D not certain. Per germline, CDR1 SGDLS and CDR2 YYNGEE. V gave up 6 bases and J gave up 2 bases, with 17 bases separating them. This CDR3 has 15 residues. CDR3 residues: CASTRGPSENYGYTF. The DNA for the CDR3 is TGTGCCAGCACCCGAGGGCCATCCGAAAACTATGGCTACACCTTC.

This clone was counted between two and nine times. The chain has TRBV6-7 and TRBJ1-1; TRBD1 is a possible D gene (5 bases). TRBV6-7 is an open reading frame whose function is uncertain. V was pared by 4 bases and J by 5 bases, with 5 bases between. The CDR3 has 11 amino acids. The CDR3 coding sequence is TGTGCCAGCAGTTCAGGGACTGAAGCTTTCTTT. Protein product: CASSSGTEAFF.

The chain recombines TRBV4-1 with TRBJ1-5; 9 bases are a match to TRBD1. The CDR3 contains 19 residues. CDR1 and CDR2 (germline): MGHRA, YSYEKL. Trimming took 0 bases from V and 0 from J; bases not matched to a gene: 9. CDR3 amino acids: CASSQDVYRGPLSNQPQHF. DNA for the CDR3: TGCGCCAGCAGCCAAGATGTTTACAGGGGGCCCCTTAGCAATCAGCCCCAGCATTTT.

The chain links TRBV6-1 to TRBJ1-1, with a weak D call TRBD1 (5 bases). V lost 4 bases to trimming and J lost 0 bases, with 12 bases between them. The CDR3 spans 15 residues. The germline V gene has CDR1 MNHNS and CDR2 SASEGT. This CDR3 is CASSVRGGVNTEAFF. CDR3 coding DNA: TGTGCCAGCAGTGTCCGCGGGGGGGTGAACACTGAAGCTTTCTTT.

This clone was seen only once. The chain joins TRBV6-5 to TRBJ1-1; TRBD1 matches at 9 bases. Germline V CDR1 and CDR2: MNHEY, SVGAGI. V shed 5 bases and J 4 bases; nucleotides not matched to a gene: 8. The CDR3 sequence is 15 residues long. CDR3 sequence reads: CASSAPGQGSTEAFF. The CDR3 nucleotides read TGTGCCAGCAGTGCGCCGGGACAGGGCTCCACTGAAGCTTTCTTT.

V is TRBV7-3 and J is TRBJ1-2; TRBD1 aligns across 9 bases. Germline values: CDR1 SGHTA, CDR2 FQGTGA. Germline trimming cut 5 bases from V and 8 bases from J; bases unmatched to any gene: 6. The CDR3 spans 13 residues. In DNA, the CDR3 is TGTGCCAGCAGCGGCGGGACAGGGCAAGGCTACACCTTC. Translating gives CASSGGTGQGYTF.

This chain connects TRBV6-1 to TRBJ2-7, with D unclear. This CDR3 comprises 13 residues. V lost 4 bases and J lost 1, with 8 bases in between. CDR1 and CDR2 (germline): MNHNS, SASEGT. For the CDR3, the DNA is TGTGCCAGCAGTGTAGTGGGATCCTACGAGCAGTACTTC. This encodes CASSVVGSYEQYF.

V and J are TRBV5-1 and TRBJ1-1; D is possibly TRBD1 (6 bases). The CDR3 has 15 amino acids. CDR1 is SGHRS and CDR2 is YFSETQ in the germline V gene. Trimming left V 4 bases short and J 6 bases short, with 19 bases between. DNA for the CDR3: TGCGCCAGCAGCCCGGGAACAGGGTCGGGGCCTGAAGCTTTCTTT. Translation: CASSPGTGSGPEAFF.